Listed below are T cell receptor beta chains from one sample, sequenced in a study of shared clonotypes between healthy human individuals. TCRdb's table, derived via immunoSEQ multiplex PCR, lists solely in-frame clones and lacks some. The table shows about 580,000 clones, with 95% to 98% occurring only once. Material: naive CD8+ T cells sorted from blood. These receptors were obtained from a man between 25 and 39 years old in good health. CDR3s include the opening cysteine and the closing phenylalanine or tryptophan. A D gene is named only where the DNA matches it firmly. Expanded clones are given a class, and other clones once, few, many or no size at all.

V: TRBV20-1; J: TRBJ2-3; D: -; size: -; DNA: TGCAGTGCCAATACGCAGTATTTT; CDR3: CSANTQYF
V: TRBV5-1; J: TRBJ2-1; D: TRBD2; size: -; DNA: TGCGCCACCCGACTAGCGGGACTTTCTTACAATGAGCAGTTCTTC; CDR3: CATRLAGLSYNEQFF
V: TRBV19; J: TRBJ2-7; D: -; size: once; DNA: TGTGCCAGTAGTATAGTCGGGGGCTCCTACGAGCAGTACTTC; CDR3: CASSIVGGSYEQYF
V: TRBV7-8; J: TRBJ2-1; D: TRBD2; size: -; DNA: TGTGCCAGCAGCCCTGCCCGGGGGGACTCCTACAATGAGCAGTTCTTC; CDR3: CASSPARGDSYNEQFF
V: TRBV28; J: TRBJ2-7; D: -; size: -; DNA: TGTGCCAGCAGTGCCCTATCGGGACCGAGGCCCTACGAGCAGTACTTC; CDR3: CASSALSGPRPYEQYF
V: TRBV5-6; J: TRBJ2-7; D: TRBD2; size: -; DNA: TGTGCCAGCAGCTTAAGCGGGACTAGGCTGTTCTCCGAGCAGTACTTC; CDR3: CASSLSGTRLFSEQYF
V: TRBV6-5; J: TRBJ2-2; D: -; size: -; DNA: TGTGCCAGCAGTTACTCGGCAGTCACCGGGGAGCTGTTTTTT; CDR3: CASSYSAVTGELFF
V: TRBV4-2; J: TRBJ1-4; D: TRBD1; size: -; DNA: TGTGCCAGCAGCCATCAGGGGGATCGAGGCGCTAATGAAAAACTGTTTTTT; CDR3: CASSHQGDRGANEKLFF
V: TRBV5-1; J: TRBJ2-7; D: -; size: -; DNA: TGCGCCAGCACCCCTTCAGGTTCCGCTCCCGAGCAGTACTTC; CDR3: CASTPSGSAPEQYF
V: TRBV14; J: TRBJ1-1; D: -; size: -; DNA: TGTGCCAGCAGCCAAAGATGGACAGAGAACACTGAAGCTTTCTTT; CDR3: CASSQRWTENTEAFF
V: TRBV6-4; J: TRBJ2-3; D: -; size: -; DNA: TGTGCCAGCAGTGCGGCTGGGATAAGCGGAGGGGCGGCAGATACGCAGTATTTT; CDR3: CASSAAGISGGAADTQYF
V: TRBV11-2; J: TRBJ2-7; D: TRBD2; size: -; DNA: TGTGCCAGCAGCTTAAGCGGGAGGCCCTCCTACGAGCAGTACTTC; CDR3: CASSLSGRPSYEQYF
V: TRBV7-6; J: TRBJ1-1; D: -; size: -; DNA: TGTGCCAGCAGCTTAGCAGCGAACACTGAAGCTTTCTTT; CDR3: CASSLAANTEAFF
V: TRBV11-2; J: TRBJ1-1; D: TRBD1; size: -; DNA: TGTGCCAGCAGCCTTGATACTTTGGGACAGGGGAACACTGAAGCTTTCTTT; CDR3: CASSLDTLGQGNTEAFF
V: TRBV25-1; J: TRBJ2-5; D: -; size: -; DNA: TGTGCCAGCAGTGAATTTGGCGGGGACCAAGAGACCCAGTACTTC; CDR3: CASSEFGGDQETQYF
V: TRBV6-5; J: TRBJ1-3; D: TRBD1; size: -; DNA: TGTGCCAGCAGTCCCCCGACAGGGGCTGGAAACACCATATATTTT; CDR3: CASSPPTGAGNTIYF
V: TRBV7-9; J: TRBJ2-7; D: -; size: -; DNA: TGTGCCAGCAGTGACGGACCCTTACCTTCCTACGAGCAGTACTTC; CDR3: CASSDGPLPSYEQYF
V: TRBV19; J: TRBJ2-7; D: -; size: -; DNA: TGTGCCAGTAGTATAGTTCTATCTTACGAGCAGTACTTC; CDR3: CASSIVLSYEQYF
V: TRBV5-1; J: TRBJ2-7; D: TRBD2; size: -; DNA: TGCGCCAGCAGCCCAGGACTAGCGGGCCGTTGGAGCTCCTACGAGCAGTACTTC; CDR3: CASSPGLAGRWSSYEQYF
V: TRBV6-1; J: TRBJ2-7; D: -; size: -; DNA: TGTGCCAGCAGGCGGGCGAGTCAGTCCTACGAGCAGTACTTC; CDR3: CASRRASQSYEQYF
V: TRBV19; J: TRBJ2-3; D: -; size: -; DNA: TGTGCCAGTAGTCAATCACAGGACATCAGCACAGATACGCAGTATTTT; CDR3: CASSQSQDISTDTQYF
V: TRBV5-1; J: TRBJ1-1; D: -; size: -; DNA: TGCGCCAGCAGCCATCGGAAGAACACTGAAGCTTTCTTT; CDR3: CASSHRKNTEAFF
V: TRBV9; J: TRBJ2-4; D: TRBD1; size: -; DNA: TGTGCCAGTGGGACAGAAAACATTCAGTACTTC; CDR3: CASGTENIQYF
V: TRBV11-2; J: TRBJ2-2; D: -; size: -; DNA: TGTGCCAGCAGCCGCGCGAACACCGGGGAGCTGTTTTTT; CDR3: CASSRANTGELFF
V: TRBV19; J: TRBJ2-1; D: TRBD2; size: -; DNA: TGTGCCAGTAGTTGGACTAGCGGGTTCAATGAGCAGTTCTTC; CDR3: CASSWTSGFNEQFF
V: TRBV5-5; J: TRBJ2-5; D: -; size: -; DNA: TGTGCCAGCAGCTTGGCCGGAGGTTCTGAGTACTTC; CDR3: CASSLAGGSEYF
V: TRBV28; J: TRBJ2-7; D: -; size: -; DNA: TGTGCCAGCAGTTTGGTCGTTGAGCAGTACTTC; CDR3: CASSLVVEQYF
V: TRBV11-2; J: TRBJ2-3; D: TRBD2; size: once; DNA: TGTGCCAGCAGCCCGCGGACTAGCGGGGGGACAGATACGCAGTATTTT; CDR3: CASSPRTSGGTDTQYF
V: TRBV6-6; J: TRBJ2-1; D: TRBD2; size: -; DNA: TGTGCCAGCAGTTACTCGAGGCGGGAGTTGGATAATGAGCAGTTCTTC; CDR3: CASSYSRRELDNEQFF
V: TRBV7-9; J: TRBJ2-7; D: -; size: -; DNA: TGTGCCAGCAGTCCCCAGGCGTCCTACGAGCAGTACTTC; CDR3: CASSPQASYEQYF
V: TRBV7-9; J: TRBJ2-7; D: -; size: -; DNA: TGTGCCAGCAGCAATCAACTAGTTTCCGAGCAGTACTTC; CDR3: CASSNQLVSEQYF
V: TRBV6-5; J: TRBJ1-5; D: -; size: -; DNA: TGTGCCAGCGGGGACATAAGCAATCAGCCCCAGCATTTT; CDR3: CASGDISNQPQHF
V: TRBV9; J: TRBJ2-5; D: -; size: -; DNA: TGTGCCAGCAGCGTAGAGGGGAAGGAAGAGACCCAGTACTTC; CDR3: CASSVEGKEETQYF
V: TRBV29-1; J: TRBJ1-3; D: TRBD1; size: -; DNA: TGCAGCGCCAGGGACAGCGACTCTGGAAACACCATATATTTT; CDR3: CSARDSDSGNTIYF
V: TRBV7-2; J: TRBJ2-7; D: TRBD2; size: -; DNA: TGTGCCAGCAGCGCACCCGGGACTAGCGGCTACGAGCAGTACTTC; CDR3: CASSAPGTSGYEQYF
V: TRBV4-1; J: TRBJ2-1; D: -; size: -; DNA: TGCGCCAGCAGCCCAAAGGGGGAATCTTACAATGAGCAGTTCTTC; CDR3: CASSPKGESYNEQFF
V: TRBV7-2; J: TRBJ2-1; D: TRBD2; size: -; DNA: TGTGCCAGCAGCTCGACTAGCGGGATTACTCTGGAGCAGTTCTTC; CDR3: CASSSTSGITLEQFF
V: TRBV6-1; J: TRBJ2-1; D: TRBD1; size: once; DNA: TGTGCCGTGCCGGGACAGGCTGACAATGAGCAGTTCTTC; CDR3: CAVPGQADNEQFF
V: TRBV7-9; J: TRBJ2-2; D: -; size: -; DNA: TGTGCCAGCAGCTTATCCGAGGGAGCCGCCGGGGAGCTGTTTTTT; CDR3: CASSLSEGAAGELFF
V: TRBV7-8; J: TRBJ1-2; D: -; size: -; DNA: TGTGCCAGCGGGGGGGCAGCCGGTCTGAACTATGGCTACACCTTC; CDR3: CASGGAAGLNYGYTF
V: TRBV27; J: TRBJ2-7; D: -; size: -; DNA: TGTGCCAGCAGTTTGCGAAGGACCTACGAGCAGTACTTC; CDR3: CASSLRRTYEQYF
V: TRBV7-2; J: TRBJ2-2; D: -; size: -; DNA: TGTGCCAGCAGCTTAGACGGGTTCACCACCGGGGAGCTGTTTTTT; CDR3: CASSLDGFTTGELFF
V: TRBV6-5; J: TRBJ2-5; D: TRBD2; size: -; DNA: TGTGCCAGCAGTTACTCGACTAGCGGCCTAGGAGAGACCCAGTACTTC; CDR3: CASSYSTSGLGETQYF